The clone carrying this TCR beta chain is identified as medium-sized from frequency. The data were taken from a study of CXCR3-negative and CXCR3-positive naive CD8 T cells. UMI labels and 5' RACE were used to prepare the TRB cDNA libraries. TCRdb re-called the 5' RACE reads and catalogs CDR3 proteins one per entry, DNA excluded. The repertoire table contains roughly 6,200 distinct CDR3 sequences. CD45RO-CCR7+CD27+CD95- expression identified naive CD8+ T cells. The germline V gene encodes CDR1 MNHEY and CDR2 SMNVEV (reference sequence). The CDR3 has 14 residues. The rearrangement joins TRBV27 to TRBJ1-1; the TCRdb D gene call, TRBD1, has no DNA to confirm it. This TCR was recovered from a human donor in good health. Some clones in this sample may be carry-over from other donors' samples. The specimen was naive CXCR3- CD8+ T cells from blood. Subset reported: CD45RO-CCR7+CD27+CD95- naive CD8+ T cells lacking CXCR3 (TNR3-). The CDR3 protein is CASSLGAPNTEAFF.